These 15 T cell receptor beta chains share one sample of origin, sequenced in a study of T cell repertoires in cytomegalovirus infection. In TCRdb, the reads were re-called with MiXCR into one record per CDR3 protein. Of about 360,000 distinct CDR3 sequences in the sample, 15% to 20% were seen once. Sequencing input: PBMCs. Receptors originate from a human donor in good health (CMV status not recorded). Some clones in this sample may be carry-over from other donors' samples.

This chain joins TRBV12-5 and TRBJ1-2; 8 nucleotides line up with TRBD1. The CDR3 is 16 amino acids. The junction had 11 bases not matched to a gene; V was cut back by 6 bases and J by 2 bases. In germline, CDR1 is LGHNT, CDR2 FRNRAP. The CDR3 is CASGRASWTGNYGYTF. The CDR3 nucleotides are TGTGCTAGTGGCCGAGCCTCTTGGACAGGGAACTATGGCTACACCTTC.

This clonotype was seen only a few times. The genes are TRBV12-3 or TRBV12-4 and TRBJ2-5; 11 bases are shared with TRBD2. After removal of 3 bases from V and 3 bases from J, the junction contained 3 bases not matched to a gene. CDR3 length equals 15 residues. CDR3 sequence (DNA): TGTGCCAGCAGTTTCAATAGCGGGGGGGAAGAGACCCAGTACTTC. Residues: CASSFNSGGEETQYF.

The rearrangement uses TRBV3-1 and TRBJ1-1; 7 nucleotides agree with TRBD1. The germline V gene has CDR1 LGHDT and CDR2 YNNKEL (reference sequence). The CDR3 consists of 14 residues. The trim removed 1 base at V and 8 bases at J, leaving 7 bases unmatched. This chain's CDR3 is CASSQADRSTEAFF. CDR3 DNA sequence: TGTGCCAGCAGCCAAGCGGACAGGTCCACCGAAGCTTTCTTT. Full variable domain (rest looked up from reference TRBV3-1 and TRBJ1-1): DTAVSQTPKYLVTQMGNDKSIKCEQNLGHDTMYWYKQDSKKFLKIMFSYNNKELIINETVPNRFSPKSPDKAHLNLHINSLELGDSAVYFCASSQADRSTEAFFGQGTRLTVV.

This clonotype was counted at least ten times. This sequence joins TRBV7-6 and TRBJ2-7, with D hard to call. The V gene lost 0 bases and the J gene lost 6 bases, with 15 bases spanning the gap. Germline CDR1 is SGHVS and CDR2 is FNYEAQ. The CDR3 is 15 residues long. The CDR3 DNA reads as TGTGCCAGCAGCTTAGCGCGTGACGGGTTCAGCGAGCAGTACTTC. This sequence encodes CASSLARDGFSEQYF. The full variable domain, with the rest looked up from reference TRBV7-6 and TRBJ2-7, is GAGVSQSPRYKVTKRGQDVALRCDPISGHVSLYWYRQALGQGPEFLTYFNYEAQQDKSGLPNDRFSAERPEGSISTLTIQRTEQRDSAMYRCASSLARDGFSEQYFGPGTRLTVT.

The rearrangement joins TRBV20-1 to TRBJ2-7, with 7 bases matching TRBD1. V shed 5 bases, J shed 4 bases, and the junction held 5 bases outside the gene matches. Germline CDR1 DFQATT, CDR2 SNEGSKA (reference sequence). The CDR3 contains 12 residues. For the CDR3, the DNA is TGCAGTGCTTCGACAGGGAATTACGAGCAGTACTTC. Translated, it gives CSASTGNYEQYF.

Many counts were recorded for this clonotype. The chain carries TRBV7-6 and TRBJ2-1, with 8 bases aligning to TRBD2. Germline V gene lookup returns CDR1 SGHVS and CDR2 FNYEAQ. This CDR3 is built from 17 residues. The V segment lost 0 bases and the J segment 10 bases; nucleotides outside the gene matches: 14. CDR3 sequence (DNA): TGTGCCAGCAGCTTAGCCGGAACCCCCAGCGGGAGCCGCGAGCAGTTCTTC. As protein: CASSLAGTPSGSREQFF.

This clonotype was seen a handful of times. Here the CDR3 reads CASSPTWTGTYGYTF. DNA of the CDR3: TGTGCCAGCAGTCCGACCTGGACAGGGACGTATGGCTACACCTTC. The chain employs TRBV6-1 and TRBJ1-2; 8 bases are shared with TRBD1. Germline V CDR1 and CDR2: MNHNS, SASEGT. The V segment lost 5 bases and the J segment 5 bases; nucleotides outside the gene matches: 10. This CDR3 contains 15 residues.

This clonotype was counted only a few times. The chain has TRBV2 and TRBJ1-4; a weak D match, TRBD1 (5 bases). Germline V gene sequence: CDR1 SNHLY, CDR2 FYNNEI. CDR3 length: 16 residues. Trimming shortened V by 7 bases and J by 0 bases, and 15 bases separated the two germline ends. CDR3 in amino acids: CASNRLKTATNEKLFF. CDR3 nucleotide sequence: TGTGCCAGCAACCGATTAAAGACAGCAACTAATGAAAAACTGTTTTTT.

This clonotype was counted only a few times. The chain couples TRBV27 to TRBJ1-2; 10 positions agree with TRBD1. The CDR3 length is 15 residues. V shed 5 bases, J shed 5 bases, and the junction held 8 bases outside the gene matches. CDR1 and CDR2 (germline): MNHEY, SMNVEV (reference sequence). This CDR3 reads CASSATGTGEYGYTF. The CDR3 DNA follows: TGTGCCAGCAGTGCCACCGGGACAGGGGAGTATGGCTACACCTTC.

The CDR3 sequence: CSAGRRRSNQPQHF. The CDR3, as DNA: TGCAGTGCTGGACGGAGGAGGAGCAATCAGCCCCAGCATTTT. This chain links TRBV20-1 with TRBJ1-5; D uncertain. The V gene's germline CDR1 is DFQATT and CDR2 SNEGSKA (reference sequence). The V end was cut by 5 bases, the J end by 1 base, with 12 bases between. This CDR3 comprises 14 residues.

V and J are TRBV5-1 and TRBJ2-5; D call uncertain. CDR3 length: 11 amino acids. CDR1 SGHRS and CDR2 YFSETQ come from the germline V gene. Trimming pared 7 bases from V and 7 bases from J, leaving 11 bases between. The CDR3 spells CASASPGTQYF. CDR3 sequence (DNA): TGCGCCAGCGCCTCCCCGGGGACCCAGTACTTC.

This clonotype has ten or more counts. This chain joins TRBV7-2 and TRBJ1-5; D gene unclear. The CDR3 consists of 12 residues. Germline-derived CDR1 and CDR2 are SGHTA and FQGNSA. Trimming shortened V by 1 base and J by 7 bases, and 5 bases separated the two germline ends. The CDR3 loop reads CASSLEGQPQHF. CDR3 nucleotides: TGTGCCAGCAGCTTAGAAGGACAGCCCCAGCATTTT.

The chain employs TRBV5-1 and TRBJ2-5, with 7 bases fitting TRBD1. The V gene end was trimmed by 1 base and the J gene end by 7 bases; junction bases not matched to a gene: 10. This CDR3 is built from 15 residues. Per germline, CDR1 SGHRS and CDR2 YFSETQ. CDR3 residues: CASSLTGASLRTQYF. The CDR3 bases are TGCGCCAGCAGCTTGACAGGGGCCTCTTTAAGGACCCAGTACTTC.

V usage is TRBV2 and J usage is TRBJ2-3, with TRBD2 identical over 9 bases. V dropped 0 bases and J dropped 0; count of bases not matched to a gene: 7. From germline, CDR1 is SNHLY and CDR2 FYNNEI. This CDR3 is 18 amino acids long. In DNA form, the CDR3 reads TGTGCCAGCAGTGAAGCGCAGGGGACTAGCAGTAGCACAGATACGCAGTATTTT. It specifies CASSEAQGTSSSTDTQYF.

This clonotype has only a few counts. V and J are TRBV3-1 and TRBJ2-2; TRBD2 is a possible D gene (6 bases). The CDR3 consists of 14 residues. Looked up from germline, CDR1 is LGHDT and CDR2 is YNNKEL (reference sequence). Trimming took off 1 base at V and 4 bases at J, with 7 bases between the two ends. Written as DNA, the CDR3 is TGTGCCAGCAGCCAAGCGGGGGTCACCGGGGAGCTGTTTTTT. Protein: CASSQAGVTGELFF.